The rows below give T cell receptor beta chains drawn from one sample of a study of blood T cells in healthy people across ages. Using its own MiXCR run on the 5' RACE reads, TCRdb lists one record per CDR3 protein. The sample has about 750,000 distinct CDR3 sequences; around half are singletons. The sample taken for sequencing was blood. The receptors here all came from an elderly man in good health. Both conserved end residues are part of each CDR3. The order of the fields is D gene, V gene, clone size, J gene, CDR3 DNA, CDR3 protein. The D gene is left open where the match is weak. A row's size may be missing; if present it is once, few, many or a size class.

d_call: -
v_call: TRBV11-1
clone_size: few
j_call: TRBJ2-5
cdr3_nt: TGTGCCAGCAGACCGGGGCAGGAGAAGACCCAGTACTTC
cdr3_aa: CASRPGQEKTQYF

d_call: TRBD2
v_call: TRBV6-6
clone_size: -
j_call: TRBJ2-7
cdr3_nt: TGTGCCAGCGCCGGGACTAGCGCATCCTACGAGCAGTACTTC
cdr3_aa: CASAGTSASYEQYF

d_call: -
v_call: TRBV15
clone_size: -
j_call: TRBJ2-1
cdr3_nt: TGTGCCACCAGCAGCTCGTGGGGCTCCCTGGGAGAGACCCAGTTCTTC
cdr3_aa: CATSSSWGSLGETQFF

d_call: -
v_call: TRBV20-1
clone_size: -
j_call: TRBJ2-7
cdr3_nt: TGCAGTGGGGGGCCCAGGACAGATTACGAGCAGTACTTC
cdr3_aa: CSGGPRTDYEQYF

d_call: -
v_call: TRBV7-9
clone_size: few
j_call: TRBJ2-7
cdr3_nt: TGTGCCAGCAGCTTATTGGTGGGGGCGAACTCCTACGAGCAGTACTTC
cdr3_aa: CASSLLVGANSYEQYF

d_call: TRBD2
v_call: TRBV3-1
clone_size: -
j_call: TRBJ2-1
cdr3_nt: TGTGCCAGCAGTTCGACTAGCGGGAAGTACAATGAGCAGTTCTTC
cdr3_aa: CASSSTSGKYNEQFF

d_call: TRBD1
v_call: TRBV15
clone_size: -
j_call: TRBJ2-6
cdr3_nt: TGTGCCACCAGCAGGTCTTTAGGGGGCAGTGCTGGGGCCAACGTCCTGACTTTC
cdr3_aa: CATSRSLGGSAGANVLTF

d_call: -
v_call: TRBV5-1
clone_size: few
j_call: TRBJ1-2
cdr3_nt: TGCGCCAGCAGCTTTCGCCCGGGAGCTAACTATGGCTACACCTTC
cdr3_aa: CASSFRPGANYGYTF

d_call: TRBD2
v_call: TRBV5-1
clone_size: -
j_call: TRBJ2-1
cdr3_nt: TGCGCCAGCAGCTTGAGACGACTAGCGGGAAGTTACAATGAGCAGTTCTTC
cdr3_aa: CASSLRRLAGSYNEQFF

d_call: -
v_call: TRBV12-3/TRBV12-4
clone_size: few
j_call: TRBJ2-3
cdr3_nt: TGTGCCAGCAGTTCCCCAGGGGAAGATACGCAGTATTTT
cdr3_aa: CASSSPGEDTQYF

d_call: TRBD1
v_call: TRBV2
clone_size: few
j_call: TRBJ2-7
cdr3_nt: TGTGCCAGCATCCCAGACAGGGGGTTCTACGAGCAGTACTTC
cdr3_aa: CASIPDRGFYEQYF

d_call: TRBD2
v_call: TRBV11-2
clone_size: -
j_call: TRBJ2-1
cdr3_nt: TGTGCCAGCAGCTTACCCTTCTCTAGCGGGGAAGGCGATGAGCAGTTCTTC
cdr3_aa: CASSLPFSSGEGDEQFF

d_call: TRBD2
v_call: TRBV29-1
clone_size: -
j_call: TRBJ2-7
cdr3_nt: TGCAGCGTTGAACATAGCGGGAGGGTCGAGCAGTACTTC
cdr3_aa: CSVEHSGRVEQYF

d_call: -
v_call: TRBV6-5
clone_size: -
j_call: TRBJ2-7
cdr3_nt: TGTGCCAGCAGTTGGGGGCTCGAGCAGTACTTC
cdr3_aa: CASSWGLEQYF

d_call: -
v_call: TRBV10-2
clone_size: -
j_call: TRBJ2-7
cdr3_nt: TGCGCCAGCAGTGAGTACGCGCCTCCCGAGCAGTACTTC
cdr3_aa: CASSEYAPPEQYF

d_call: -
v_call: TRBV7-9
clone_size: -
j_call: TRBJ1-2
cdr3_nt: TGTGCCAGCAGCCCCACATTACCCTATGGCTACACCTTC
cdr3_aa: CASSPTLPYGYTF

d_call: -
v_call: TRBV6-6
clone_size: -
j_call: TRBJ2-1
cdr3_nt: TGTGCCAGCAGTTATATCGGGAACGGGTACAAGGAGCAGTTCTTC
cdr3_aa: CASSYIGNGYKEQFF

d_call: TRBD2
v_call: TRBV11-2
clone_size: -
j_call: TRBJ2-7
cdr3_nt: TGTGCCAGCAGCTTAGATCGGACTAGCCGGAGCTTCTACGAGCAGTACTTC
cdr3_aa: CASSLDRTSRSFYEQYF

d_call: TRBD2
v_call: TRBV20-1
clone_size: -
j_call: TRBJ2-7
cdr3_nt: TGCAGTGCTCCGAAGAGCGGGGGGAGTCCGTACAATGAGCAGTACTTC
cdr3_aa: CSAPKSGGSPYNEQYF

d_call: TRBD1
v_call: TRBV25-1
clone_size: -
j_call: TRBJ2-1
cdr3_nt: TGTGCCGGCAGTGGGCAGGGGGCAGGGAATGAGCAGTTCTTC
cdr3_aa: CAGSGQGAGNEQFF

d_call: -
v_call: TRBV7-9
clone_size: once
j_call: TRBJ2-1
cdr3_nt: TGTGCCAGCAGCACTGAGCGCGGGAATGAGCAGTTCTTC
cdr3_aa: CASSTERGNEQFF

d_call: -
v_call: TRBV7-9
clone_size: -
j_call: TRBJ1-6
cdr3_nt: TGTGCCAGCAGCCTCCGAGTTGGGGGTAGTAATTCACCCCTCCACTTT
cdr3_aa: CASSLRVGGSNSPLHF

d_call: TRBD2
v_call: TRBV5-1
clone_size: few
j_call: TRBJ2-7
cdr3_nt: TGCGCCAGCAGCTCCTTAAGCGGGAGGTCCTACGAGCAGTACTTC
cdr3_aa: CASSSLSGRSYEQYF

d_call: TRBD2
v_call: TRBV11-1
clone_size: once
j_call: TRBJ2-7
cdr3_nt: TGTGCCAGCAGCTTAGAGTCTAGCGGGAGATACGAGCAGTACTTC
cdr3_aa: CASSLESSGRYEQYF

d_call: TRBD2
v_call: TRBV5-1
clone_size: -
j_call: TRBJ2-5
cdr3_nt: TGCGCCAGCAGCCCGACTAGCGCTCAAGAGACCCAGTACTTC
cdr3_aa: CASSPTSAQETQYF

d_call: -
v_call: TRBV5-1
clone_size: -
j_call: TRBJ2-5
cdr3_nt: TGCGCCAGCAGCTTCGGGGGCGGAGGCCAAGAGACCCAGTACTTC
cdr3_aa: CASSFGGGGQETQYF

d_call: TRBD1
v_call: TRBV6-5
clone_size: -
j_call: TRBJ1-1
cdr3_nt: TGTGCCAGCAGTCGGGACAGGGTCGCCACTGAAGCTTTCTTT
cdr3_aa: CASSRDRVATEAFF

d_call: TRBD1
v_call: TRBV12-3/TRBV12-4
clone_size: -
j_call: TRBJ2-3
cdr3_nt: TGTGCCAGCAGTGGACAGGGGAGCGATACACAGTATTTT
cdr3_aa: CASSGQGSDTQYF

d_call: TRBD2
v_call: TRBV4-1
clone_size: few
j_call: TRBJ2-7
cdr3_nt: TGCGCCAGCAGTCCCCAATTCACTAGCGGGAGCTACGAGCAGTACTTC
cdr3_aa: CASSPQFTSGSYEQYF